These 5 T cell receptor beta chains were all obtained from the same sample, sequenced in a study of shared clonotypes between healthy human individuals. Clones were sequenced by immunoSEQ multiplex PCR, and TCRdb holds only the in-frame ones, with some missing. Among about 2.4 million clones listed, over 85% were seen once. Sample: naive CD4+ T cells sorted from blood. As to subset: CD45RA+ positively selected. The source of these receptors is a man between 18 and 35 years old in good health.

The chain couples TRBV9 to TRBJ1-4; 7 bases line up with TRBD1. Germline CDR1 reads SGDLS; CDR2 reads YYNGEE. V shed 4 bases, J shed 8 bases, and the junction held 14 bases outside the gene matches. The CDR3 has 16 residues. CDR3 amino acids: CASSQNSGTVFEKLFF. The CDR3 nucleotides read TGTGCCAGCAGCCAGAATTCCGGGACAGTATTCGAAAAACTGTTTTTT.

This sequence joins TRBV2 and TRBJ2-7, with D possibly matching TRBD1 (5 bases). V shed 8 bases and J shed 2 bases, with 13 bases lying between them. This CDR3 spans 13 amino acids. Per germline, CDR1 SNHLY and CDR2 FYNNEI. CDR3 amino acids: CASAKDIAYEQYF. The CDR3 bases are TGTGCCAGCGCAAAGGACATAGCCTACGAGCAGTACTTC. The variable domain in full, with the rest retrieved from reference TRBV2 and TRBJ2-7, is EPEVTQTPSHQVTQMGQEVILRCVPISNHLYFYWYRQILGQKVEFLVSFYNNEISEKSEIFDDQFSVERPDGSNFTLKIRSTKLEDSAMYFCASAKDIAYEQYFGPGTRLTVT.

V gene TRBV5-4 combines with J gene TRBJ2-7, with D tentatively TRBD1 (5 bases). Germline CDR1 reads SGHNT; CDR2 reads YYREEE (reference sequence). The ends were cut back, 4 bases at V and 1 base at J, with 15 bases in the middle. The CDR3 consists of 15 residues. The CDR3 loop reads CASSPALRDSYEQYF. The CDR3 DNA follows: TGTGCCAGCAGCCCCGCGCTCAGGGATTCCTACGAGCAGTACTTC.

The CDR3 DNA is TGCGCCAGCAGCCAAGGTACTAACTATGGCTACACCTTC. Its protein is CASSQGTNYGYTF. V gene TRBV4-1 combines with J gene TRBJ1-2; D is unclear. The CDR3 consists of 13 residues. The V end lost 1 base, the J end lost 0 bases, and 3 bases lay between the germline ends. Per germline, CDR1 MGHRA and CDR2 YSYEKL.

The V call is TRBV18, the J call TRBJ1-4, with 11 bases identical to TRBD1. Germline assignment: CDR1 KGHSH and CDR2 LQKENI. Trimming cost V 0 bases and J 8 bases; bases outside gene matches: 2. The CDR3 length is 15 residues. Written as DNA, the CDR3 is TGTGCCAGCTCACCACCGGACAGGGGGCAAGAAAAACTGTTTTTT. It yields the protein CASSPPDRGQEKLFF.